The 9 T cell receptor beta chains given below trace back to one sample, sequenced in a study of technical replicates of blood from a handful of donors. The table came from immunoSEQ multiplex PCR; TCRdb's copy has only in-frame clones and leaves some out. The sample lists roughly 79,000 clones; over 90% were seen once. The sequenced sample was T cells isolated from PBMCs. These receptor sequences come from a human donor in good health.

This CDR3 reads CATMVAGLNQPQHF. CDR3 sequence (DNA): TGTGCCACCATGGTGGCGGGCCTCAATCAGCCCCAGCATTTT. This chain connects TRBV28 to TRBJ1-5; D ambiguous. The CDR3 is made up of 14 amino acids. The germline gives CDR1 MDHEN, CDR2 SYDVKM. Trimming shortened V by 10 bases and J by 3 bases, and 16 bases separated the two germline ends.

The CDR3, as DNA: TGCGCCAGCAGCTTGGAGGAAGGGGTAGGTGAGCAGTACTTC. Amino acid sequence: CASSLEEGVGEQYF. V gene TRBV5-1 combines with J gene TRBJ2-7; D perhaps matches TRBD1 (5 bases). V lost 0 bases to trimming and J lost 7 bases, with 14 bases between them. This CDR3 contains 14 residues. The V gene's germline CDR1 is SGHRS and CDR2 YFSETQ.

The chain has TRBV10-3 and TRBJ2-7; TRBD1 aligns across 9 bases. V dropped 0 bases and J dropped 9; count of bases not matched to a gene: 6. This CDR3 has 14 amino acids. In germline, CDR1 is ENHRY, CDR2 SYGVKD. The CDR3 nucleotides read TGTGCCATCAGTGAGTCGTGGACAGGGGAACCGCAGTACTTC. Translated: CAISESWTGEPQYF.

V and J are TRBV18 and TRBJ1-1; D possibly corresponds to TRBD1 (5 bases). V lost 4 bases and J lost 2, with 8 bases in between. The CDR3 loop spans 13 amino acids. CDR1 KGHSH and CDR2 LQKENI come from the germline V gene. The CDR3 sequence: CASSLDSNTEAFF. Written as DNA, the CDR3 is TGTGCCAGCTCACTAGACAGTAACACTGAAGCTTTCTTT.

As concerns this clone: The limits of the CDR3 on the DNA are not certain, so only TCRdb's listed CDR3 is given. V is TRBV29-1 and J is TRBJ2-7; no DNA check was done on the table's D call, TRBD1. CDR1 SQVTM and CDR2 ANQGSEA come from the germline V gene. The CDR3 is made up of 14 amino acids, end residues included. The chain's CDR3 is CSVGPGQSSHEQYF.

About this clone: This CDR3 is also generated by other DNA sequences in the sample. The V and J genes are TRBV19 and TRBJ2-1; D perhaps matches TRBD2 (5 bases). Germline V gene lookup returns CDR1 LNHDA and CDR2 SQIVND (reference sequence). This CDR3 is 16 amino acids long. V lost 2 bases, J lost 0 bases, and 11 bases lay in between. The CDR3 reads CASSIISGSSYNEQFF. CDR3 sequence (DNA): TGTGCCAGTAGTATAATAAGCGGAAGCTCCTACAATGAGCAGTTCTTC.

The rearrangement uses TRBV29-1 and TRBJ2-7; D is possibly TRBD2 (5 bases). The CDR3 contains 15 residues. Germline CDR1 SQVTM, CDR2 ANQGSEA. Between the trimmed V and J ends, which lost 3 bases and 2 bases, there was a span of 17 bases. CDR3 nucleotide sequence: TGCAGCGTTGACAGACCGGGATACTTTACCTACGAGCAGTACTTC. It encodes CSVDRPGYFTYEQYF.

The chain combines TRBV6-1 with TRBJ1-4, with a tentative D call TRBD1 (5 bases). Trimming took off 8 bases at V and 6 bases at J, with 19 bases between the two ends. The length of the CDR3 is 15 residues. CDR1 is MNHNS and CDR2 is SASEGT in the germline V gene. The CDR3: CASGIFGREDEKLFF. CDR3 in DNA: TGTGCCAGCGGGATTTTCGGCAGGGAGGATGAAAAACTGTTTTTT.

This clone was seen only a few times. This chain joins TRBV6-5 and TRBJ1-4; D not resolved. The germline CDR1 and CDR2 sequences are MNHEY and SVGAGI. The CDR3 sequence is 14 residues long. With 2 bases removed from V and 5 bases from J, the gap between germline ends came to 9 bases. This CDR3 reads CASSYGQLNEKLFF. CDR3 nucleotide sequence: TGTGCCAGCAGTTACGGGCAGCTAAATGAAAAACTGTTTTTT.